This T cell receptor beta chain was identified in a study of T cell changes during pregnancy in multiple sclerosis. Libraries were prepared by immunoSEQ multiplex PCR; TCRdb keeps only in-frame clonotypes and omits some of them. The sample shows roughly 84,000 clones, around 93% of them seen only once. V lost 3 bases and J 1 base, leaving 12 bases between the germline ends. The germline gives CDR1 LNHNV, CDR2 YYDKDF (reference sequence). CDR3 length: 15 amino acids. Only a few counts were recorded for this clone. The chain uses TRBV15 and TRBJ1-2; D unclear. This receptor was obtained from a female donor in good health, enrolled as a control in a pregnancy study. This specimen was peripheral blood, taken in the third trimester of pregnancy. The CDR3 DNA sequence: TGTGCCACCAGCAGGACTTTGGAGAGTAACTATGGCTACACCTTC. This codes for CATSRTLESNYGYTF.